This entry lists 2 T cell receptor beta chains sequenced from one sample in a study of shared clonotypes between healthy human individuals (TCRdb year 2020). The library was prepared using the immunoSEQ multiplex PCR assay. Not all clones reach the TCRdb copy of this immuneACCESS table, which keeps in-frame sequences only. Checked studies attribute under half of the gap to unresolved V genes and leave the rest unexplained. The sample table contains under 650,000 clones; only one count was recorded for about 96% of them. Approximately 0.062% of the sample lies in the top ten. The sample comprised naive CD4+ T cells sorted from blood. In the paper's terms, the cell subset or site label means: CD45RA+ positively selected. The receptors come from a woman aged 25 to 39 in good health.

The chain uses TRBV27 and TRBJ1-5, with unresolved D. The CDR3 covers 13 residues. Germline V gene lookup returns CDR1 MNHEY and CDR2 SMNVEV (reference sequence). The V end was cut by 3 bases, the J end by 3 bases, with 6 bases between. The CDR3, as DNA: TGTGCCAGCAGTTTCGAGCCCAATCAGCCCCAGCATTTT. It specifies CASSFEPNQPQHF.

The chain joins TRBV15 to TRBJ2-1; D ambiguous. Germline V gene sequence: CDR1 LNHNV, CDR2 YYDKDF (reference sequence). The CDR3 sequence is 17 residues long. The V gene lost 1 base and the J gene lost 1 base, with 14 bases spanning the gap. The CDR3 spells CATSRVEAADSYNEQFF. The CDR3 DNA is TGTGCCACCAGCAGAGTCGAGGCAGCCGATTCCTACAATGAGCAGTTCTTC.